Following are 5 T cell receptor beta chains from one sample sequenced in a study of neurological immune-mediated disorders. TCRdb re-derived calls from the 5' RACE reads in MiXCR, one entry per CDR3 protein. The sample has some 77,000 distinct CDR3 sequences; roughly 13% are singletons. The time point: longitudinal time-point 1 (baseline). The specimen sequenced was PBMCs. These receptors all come from a female donor with HTLV-1-associated myelopathy (HAM/TSP).

The V gene is TRBV11-2, the J gene TRBJ2-3; TRBD2 agrees at 8 bases. J lost 6 bases, V lost 5 bases, and 16 bases had no gene match. CDR3 length equals 17 residues. From germline, CDR1 is SGHAT and CDR2 FQNNGV. Written as DNA, the CDR3 is TGTGCCAGCAGCGGACTAGCCGGCGACACACCCACTGATACGCAGTATTTT. Translated, it gives CASSGLAGDTPTDTQYF.

This clonotype showed up just a few times. This rearrangement joins TRBV12-3 or TRBV12-4 to TRBJ2-7; D remains ambiguous. Trimming cost V 6 bases and J 0 bases, with 15 bases left between them. The CDR3 runs 15 residues. The CDR3 DNA is TGTGCCAGCAGCCCCTCAAGGTCGGGCTCCTACGAGCAGTACTTC. Protein sequence: CASSPSRSGSYEQYF.

As for this clonotype: A junction boundary mismatches the germline segment, possibly from a read error. The chain uses TRBV20-1 and TRBJ2-6; D might be TRBD2 (5 bases). The CDR3 is 12 amino acids. Germline V gene data show CDR1 as DFQATT and CDR2 as SNEGSKA (reference sequence). The CDR3 here is CSALHGVNVLTF. The CDR3 bases are TGCAGTGCCCTCCACGGGGTCAACGTCCTGACTTTC.

The V gene is TRBV6-5, the J gene TRBJ2-2; 8 nucleotides line up with TRBD1. The V and J ends lost 10 bases and 7 bases, in that order; junction bases with no gene match: 11. This CDR3 comprises 14 residues. Germline CDR1 is MNHEY and CDR2 is SVGAGI. The CDR3 sequence: CATRTGPLGGELFF. For the CDR3, the DNA is TGTGCCACACGGACAGGGCCCCTTGGCGGGGAGCTGTTTTTT.

In this sample, this clonotype turned up many times. The chain is built from TRBV5-1 and TRBJ2-2; D remains ambiguous. CDR1 SGHRS and CDR2 YFSETQ come from the germline V gene. The CDR3 contains 14 residues. Trimming pared 1 base from V and 5 bases from J, leaving 9 bases between. Here the CDR3 DNA reads TGCGCCAGCAGCTTGACAGTAATTACCGGGGAGCTGTTTTTT. Its protein is CASSLTVITGELFF.